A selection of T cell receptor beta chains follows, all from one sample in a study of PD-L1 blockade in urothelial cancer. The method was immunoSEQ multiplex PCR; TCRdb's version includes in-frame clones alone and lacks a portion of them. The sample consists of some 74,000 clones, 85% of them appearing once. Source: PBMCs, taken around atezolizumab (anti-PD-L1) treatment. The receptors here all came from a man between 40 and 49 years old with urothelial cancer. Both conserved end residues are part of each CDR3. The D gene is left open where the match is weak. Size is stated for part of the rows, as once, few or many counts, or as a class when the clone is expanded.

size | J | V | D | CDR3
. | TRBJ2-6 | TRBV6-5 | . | CASSRGSSGANVLTF
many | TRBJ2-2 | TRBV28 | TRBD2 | CASSLQAGGRGTGELFF
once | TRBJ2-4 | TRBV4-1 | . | CASSQERRRDIQYF
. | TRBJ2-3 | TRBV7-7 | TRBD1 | CASSSSDRGTQYF
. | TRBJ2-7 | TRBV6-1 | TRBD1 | CASSDNFRGPNEQYF
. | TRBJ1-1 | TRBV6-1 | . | CASSEMSRAEAFF
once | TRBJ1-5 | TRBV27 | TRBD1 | CASSSGTGAGRAQHF
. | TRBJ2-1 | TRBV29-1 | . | CSVDQRRSEQFF
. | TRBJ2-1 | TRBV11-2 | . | CASSWVGASYNEQFF
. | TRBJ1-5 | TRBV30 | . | CAWSVALNQPQHF
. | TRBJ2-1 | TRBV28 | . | CASSSPRQPVYEQFF
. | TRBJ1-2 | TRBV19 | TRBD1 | CASKAQGAAYGYTF
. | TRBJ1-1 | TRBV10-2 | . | CASSDIGGEAFF
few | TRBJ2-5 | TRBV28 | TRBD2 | CASSSLSSGQETQYF
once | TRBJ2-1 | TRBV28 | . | CASSLVRTSSSYNEQFF
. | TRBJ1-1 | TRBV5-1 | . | CASSSTPLTGPNTEAFF
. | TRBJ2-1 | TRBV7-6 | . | CASSQGWSRSSYNEQFF
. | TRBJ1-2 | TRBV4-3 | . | CASSQGGGNYGYTF
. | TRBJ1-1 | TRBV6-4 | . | CASSDSSHGTEAFF
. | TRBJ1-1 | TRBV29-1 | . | CSVESQTGRTEAFF
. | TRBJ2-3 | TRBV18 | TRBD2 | CASSPGLAVTDTQYF
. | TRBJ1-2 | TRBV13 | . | CASSLVGPHLTVNYGYTF
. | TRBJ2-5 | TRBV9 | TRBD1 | CASSPSWTGGETQYF
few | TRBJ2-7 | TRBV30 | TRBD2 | CAGKGGASGSYEQYF
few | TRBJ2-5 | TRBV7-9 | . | CAGGWVGETQYF
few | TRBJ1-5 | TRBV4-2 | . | CASSQVGPGNSNQPQHF
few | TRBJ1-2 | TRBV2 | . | CASMGQSYGYTF